Here is one TCR beta chain with its context. Its antigen is still unknown. Produced via immunoSEQ multiplex PCR; TCRdb's table is partial and in-frame only. This sample has 150,000 to 250,000 clones, with around 84% found just once. The data derive from a study of cytomegalovirus exposure and HLA in healthy donors. Overall study context: According to later analysis, the same platform produced the 120 validation and several hundred first-cohort repertoires.

General study results and limits: Some TCR beta chains (164 of them) were listed as cytomegalovirus-associated. Three chains linked to CMV were shown in vitro to be specific for CMV antigens.

The germline V gene encodes CDR1 SEHNR and CDR2 FQNEAQ (reference sequence). The CDR3 covers 15 residues. J gave up 2 bases and V 5 bases, and 5 bases lay outside the gene matches. The chain carries TRBV7-9 and TRBJ2-7; TRBD2 matches 11 bases. The receptor was derived from a woman aged 25 to 39 in good health and CMV-seropositive. The sample taken for sequencing was PBMCs. The CDR3 sequence is CASSPLAGGTYEQYF. CDR3 bases: TGTGCCAGCAGCCCTCTAGCGGGGGGAACCTACGAGCAGTACTTC.